Each of the 6 T cell receptor beta chains below was sequenced from the same sample in a study of shared clonotypes between healthy human individuals. Method: immunoSEQ multiplex PCR; TCRdb's copy keeps in-frame clones and lacks some. Of about 2.1 million clones in the sample, about 94% were seen once. Only CD45RO-negative cells positively selected for CCR7 counted as naive CD8 cells, so terminally differentiated effector memory CD45RA+ cells were excluded. The source material was naive CD8+ T cells from PBMCs. The receptors here all came from a man aged 18 to 29 in good health. Some clones in this sample may be carry-over from other donors' samples.

The CDR3 sequence is CASSLGGRSNQPQHF. The DNA of the CDR3 is TGTGCCAGCAGTTTGGGTGGTAGGAGCAATCAGCCCCAGCATTTT. This sequence joins TRBV27 and TRBJ1-5; D is uncertain. CDR3 length: 15 amino acids. Germline V gene sequence: CDR1 MNHEY, CDR2 SMNVEV (reference sequence). Trimming shortened V by 3 bases and J by 1 base, and 10 bases separated the two germline ends.

J is TRBJ1-4 and V is TRBV19, with TRBD1 matching 8 bases. Trimming removed 7 bases from V and 8 bases from J; junction bases left unmatched: 18. The CDR3 spans 17 residues. CDR1 and CDR2 (germline): LNHDA, SQIVND (reference sequence). CDR3 region: CASTLSGGHRGIEKLFF. The CDR3 region has the DNA TGTGCCAGTACCCTATCGGGGGGGCACAGGGGGATCGAAAAACTGTTTTTT. The variable domain in full, completed from reference TRBV19 and TRBJ1-4, reads DGGITQSPKYLFRKEGQNVTLSCEQNLNHDAMYWYRQDPGQGLRLIYYSQIVNDFQKGDIAEGYSVSREKKESFPLTVTSAQKNPTAFYLCASTLSGGHRGIEKLFFGSGTQLSVL.

The chain employs TRBV28 and TRBJ2-7, with TRBD1 matching 8 bases. The CDR3 has 13 amino acids. The germline V gene encodes CDR1 MDHEN and CDR2 SYDVKM. With V trimmed by 6 bases and J by 4 bases, 5 bases remained unmatched. The CDR3 reads CASSPDRVYEQYF. The CDR3 bases are TGTGCCAGCAGCCCGGACAGGGTTTACGAGCAGTACTTC.

This clone has just one count. This rearrangement joins TRBV30 to TRBJ1-6; D remains ambiguous. The CDR3 covers 15 residues. V was pared by 0 bases and J by 13 bases, with 19 bases between. Looked up from germline, CDR1 is GTSNPN and CDR2 is SVGIG (reference sequence). CDR3 DNA: TGTGCCTGGAGTGTACTCGGCAGCGCTGAATCCCCCCTCCACTTT. It yields the protein CAWSVLGSAESPLHF.

The chain couples TRBV4-2 to TRBJ2-1; possibly TRBD2 for D (6 bases). Germline V lookup: CDR1 LGHNA, CDR2 YNFKEQ. Trimming took off 5 bases at V and 2 bases at J, with 13 bases between the two ends. CDR3 length equals 15 residues. The CDR3: CASSARETPYNEQFF. The CDR3 DNA sequence: TGTGCCAGCAGCGCACGGGAGACCCCCTACAATGAGCAGTTCTTC.

The chain has TRBV10-2 and TRBJ1-1, with D possibly being TRBD1 (6 bases). With 10 bases removed from V and 5 bases from J, the gap between germline ends came to 14 bases. CDR1 is WSHSY and CDR2 is SAAADI in the germline V gene. CDR3 length equals 12 residues. The CDR3: CATGTRGTEAFF. CDR3 sequence (DNA): TGCGCCACCGGGACAAGGGGGACTGAAGCTTTCTTT.